Listed here are 9 T cell receptor beta chains from one sample, sequenced in a study of blood T cell repertoires in COVID-19. Profiled with immunoSEQ multiplex PCR; TCRdb holds only in-frame clones, not every one. The profile shows about 140,000 clones, about four fifths of them singletons. Material for sequencing was peripheral blood. These receptors all stem from a human donor in a cohort sampled during active COVID-19.

The genes are TRBV5-1 and TRBJ2-5, with D possibly being TRBD2 (5 bases). This CDR3 region has 15 residues. Germline V gene data show CDR1 as SGHRS and CDR2 as YFSETQ. The ends were cut back, 1 base at V and 1 base at J, with 11 bases in the middle. The CDR3 sequence is CASSLNSVPQETQYF. The CDR3 DNA sequence: TGCGCCAGCAGCTTGAATAGCGTCCCCCAAGAGACCCAGTACTTC.

The gene calls are TRBV30 and TRBJ2-5, with unresolved D. The CDR3 loop spans 13 amino acids. In germline, CDR1 is GTSNPN, CDR2 SVGIG (reference sequence). Trimming stripped 0 bases from V and 1 base from J, with 6 bases between. The chain's CDR3 is CAWSVIIQETQYF. CDR3 coding DNA: TGTGCCTGGAGTGTAATTATCCAAGAGACCCAGTACTTC.

The chain employs TRBV5-1 and TRBJ1-2; TRBD1 matches 12 bases. Germline CDR1 is SGHRS and CDR2 is YFSETQ. V trimming: 3 bases; J trimming: 4 bases; junction bases outside the gene matches: 7. The CDR3 consists of 16 residues. The CDR3 DNA reads TGCGCCAGCAGCTCCGGGACAGGGGGCGCTGGCTATGGCTACACCTTC. It encodes CASSSGTGGAGYGYTF.

The rearrangement joins TRBV27 to TRBJ1-1; possibly TRBD1 for D (5 bases). V lost 2 bases, J lost 5 bases, and 15 bases lay in between. Germline loops: CDR1 MNHEY, CDR2 SMNVEV (reference sequence). The CDR3 loop spans 15 amino acids. The CDR3 coding sequence is TGTGCCAGCAGTTTAGTACGGGCAGGGAGGACTGAAGCTTTCTTT. Translated, it gives CASSLVRAGRTEAFF.

This chain links TRBV3-1 (or the pseudogene TRBV3-2) with TRBJ1-2; D uncertain. CDR3 length equals 12 residues. Germline values: CDR1 LGHDT, CDR2 YNNKEL (reference sequence). V lost 2 bases and J lost 7, with 8 bases in between. CDR3 DNA: TGTGCCAGCAGCCAAATGCCGGGTGGCTACACCTTC. Amino acid sequence: CASSQMPGGYTF.

This clone was recorded only once. The chain uses TRBV3-1 (or the pseudogene TRBV3-2) and TRBJ2-5; 11 bases map to TRBD2. After removal of 1 base from V and 4 bases from J, the junction contained 8 bases not matched to a gene. The CDR3 sequence is 17 residues long. The V gene's germline CDR1 is LGHDT and CDR2 YNNKEL (reference sequence). The CDR3 nucleotides read TGTGCCAGCAGCCAAGCCCTACTAGCGGGAGTAATAGAGACCCAGTACTTC. It specifies CASSQALLAGVIETQYF.

This clone was recorded only once. The genes are TRBV19 and TRBJ1-2, with D perhaps matching TRBD1 (5 bases). The V and J ends lost 3 bases and 3 bases respectively, with 14 bases between them. Per germline, CDR1 LNHDA and CDR2 SQIVND (reference sequence). The length of the CDR3 is 15 residues. CDR3 sequence (DNA): TGTGCCAGTAGTATTCAGGGCACCAGAGACTATGGCTACACCTTC. The encoded protein is CASSIQGTRDYGYTF.

J is TRBJ1-5 and V is TRBV11-3; 7 nucleotides line up with TRBD1. This CDR3 has 16 residues. Trimming cost V 11 bases and J 6 bases; bases outside gene matches: 19. Germline V lookup: CDR1 SGHNT, CDR2 YENEEA. The CDR3 DNA sequence: TGTGCCTGCACCTACAGGGGCGGGGATAGAGGTCAGCCCCAGCATTTT. The encoded protein is CACTYRGGDRGQPQHF.

CDR3 bases: TGCGCCAGCAGCCAAGATCTGTCTACCCCAGGAAACACCATATATTTT. Its protein is CASSQDLSTPGNTIYF. This rearrangement joins TRBV4-1 to TRBJ1-3; no clear D. CDR1 is MGHRA, CDR2 YSYEKL, per germline. V was shortened by 0 bases and J by 4 bases, with 13 bases between the two germline ends. The CDR3 extends over 16 amino acids.